Each of the 25 T cell receptor beta chains below was sequenced from the same sample in a study of T cell responses to AZD1222 COVID-19 vaccine. Assay used: immunoSEQ multiplex PCR; TCRdb lists only in-frame clones, some missing. This sample yields 75,000 to 100,000 clones, of which around 90% are seen a single time; approximately 5.5% belongs to the top ten. Sequenced here: peripheral blood, sampled on day 0 of AZD1222 vaccination. The receptor source for this set is an adult in good health.

The chain carries TRBV9 and TRBJ1-3, with D unresolved. The ends were cut back, 2 bases at V and 4 bases at J, with 10 bases in the middle. Germline lookup yields CDR1 SGDLS and CDR2 YYNGEE. This CDR3 region has 14 residues. CDR3: CASSVTGYGNTIYF. In DNA, the CDR3 is TGTGCCAGCAGCGTCACGGGGTACGGAAACACCATATATTTT.

V gene TRBV7-6 combines with J gene TRBJ1-1; D remains ambiguous. The CDR3 sequence is 16 residues long. The V gene lost 0 bases and the J gene lost 0 bases, with 11 bases spanning the gap. The germline V gene has CDR1 SGHVS and CDR2 FNYEAQ. The CDR3 loop is CASSLADESLNTEAFF. The CDR3, as DNA: TGTGCCAGCAGCTTAGCGGACGAGTCGTTGAACACTGAAGCTTTCTTT.

The gene calls are TRBV2 and TRBJ1-1; D gene uncertain. The CDR3 is 13 residues long. V lost 3 bases and J lost 1, with 6 bases in between. CDR1 is SNHLY and CDR2 is FYNNEI in the germline V gene. CDR3 residues: CASSDRWNTEAFF. The DNA of the CDR3 is TGTGCCAGCAGTGACCGGTGGAACACTGAAGCTTTCTTT.

This clone has a single count. The chain combines TRBV3-1 (or the pseudogene TRBV3-2) with TRBJ2-1; D is ambiguous. The CDR3 is 15 amino acids. The germline V gene encodes CDR1 LGHDT and CDR2 YNNKEL (reference sequence). V lost 1 base to trimming and J lost 6 bases, with 13 bases between them. The DNA of the CDR3 is TGTGCCAGCAGCCAAGGGGCGAATTATATCAATGAGCAGTTCTTC. It codes for CASSQGANYINEQFF.

This chain uses TRBV27 with TRBJ1-6; 9 bases agree with TRBD1. Germline V lookup: CDR1 MNHEY, CDR2 SMNVEV (reference sequence). The CDR3 is 15 residues long. The junction had 7 bases not matched to a gene; V was cut back by 4 bases and J by 9 bases. CDR3 nucleotide sequence: TGTGCCAGCAGTTCAGCGAGACAGGGGGTTTCACCCCTCCACTTT. It codes for CASSSARQGVSPLHF.

The chain combines TRBV5-1 with TRBJ1-2, with D unresolved. With 0 bases removed from V and 8 bases from J, the gap between germline ends came to 11 bases. This CDR3 has 13 amino acids. The germline CDR1 and CDR2 sequences are SGHRS and YFSETQ. CDR3 protein: CASSLEFQFGYTF. Here the CDR3 DNA reads TGCGCCAGCAGCTTGGAGTTCCAGTTCGGCTACACCTTC.

The rearrangement links TRBV3-1 (or the pseudogene TRBV3-2) to TRBJ1-2, with TRBD1 matching 8 bases. CDR1 and CDR2 from the germline V gene are LGHDT and YNNKEL (reference sequence). This CDR3 contains 17 residues. The V gene end was trimmed by 0 bases and the J gene end by 2 bases; junction bases not matched to a gene: 8. The chain's CDR3 is CASSQEYNWDRNYGYTF. The CDR3 nucleotides read TGTGCCAGCAGCCAAGAATATAACTGGGACAGGAACTATGGCTACACCTTC.

This clone was observed once. This sequence joins TRBV5-1 and TRBJ2-7, with TRBD2 as a possible D gene (6 bases). The CDR3 consists of 19 residues. CDR1 and CDR2 (germline): SGHRS, YFSETQ. Deletions cut 2 bases from V and 1 base from J, with 25 bases between. The CDR3 loop reads CASSFGRGQYPVLSYEQYF. DNA for the CDR3: TGCGCCAGCAGCTTCGGGCGGGGTCAGTACCCAGTTTTATCCTACGAGCAGTACTTC.

This clone was recorded once. The chain carries TRBV19 and TRBJ2-1; TRBD2 matches 8 bases. The V gene end was trimmed by 1 base and the J gene end by 2 bases; junction bases not matched to a gene: 7. CDR3 length: 17 amino acids. Germline V lookup: CDR1 LNHDA, CDR2 SQIVND (reference sequence). CDR3 in amino acids: CASSIATSGPPYNEQFF. The CDR3 DNA sequence: TGTGCCAGTAGTATAGCTACTAGCGGACCCCCCTACAATGAGCAGTTCTTC.

This chain uses TRBV19 with TRBJ1-5; 9 positions agree with TRBD1. Per the germline V gene, CDR1 is LNHDA and CDR2 is SQIVND (reference sequence). V shed 5 bases and J 3 bases; nucleotides not matched to a gene: 11. This CDR3 contains 17 residues. CDR3 sequence: CASSDGQGQSSNQPQHF. The CDR3 coding sequence is TGTGCCAGTAGTGATGGACAGGGGCAAAGTTCCAATCAGCCCCAGCATTTT.

V usage is TRBV6-2 or TRBV6-3 and J usage is TRBJ1-5; 12 positions agree with TRBD1. V was pared by 6 bases and J by 3 bases, with 6 bases of the junction left unmatched. The CDR3 covers 16 residues. Per germline, CDR1 MNHEY and CDR2 SVGEGT. Here the CDR3 DNA reads TGTGCCAGCAGCCGGGGACAGGGGGCCGACAATCAGCCCCAGCATTTT. Translating it yields CASSRGQGADNQPQHF.

The chain uses TRBV18 and TRBJ1-1; the match to TRBD1 covers 7 bases. V was clipped by 3 bases and J by 3 bases; unmatched bases: 1. The CDR3 has 13 amino acids. From germline, CDR1 is KGHSH and CDR2 LQKENI. The CDR3 DNA reads TGTGCCAGCTCACCTGGACAGGACACTGAAGCTTTCTTT. Its translation: CASSPGQDTEAFF.

The V call is TRBV14, the J call TRBJ2-3; TRBD1 matches 9 bases. Trimming took 4 bases from V and 0 from J; bases not matched to a gene: 11. There are 18 residues in the CDR3. Germline V lookup: CDR1 SGHDN, CDR2 FVKESK. CDR3 DNA: TGTGCCAGCAGCCTCAAGACAGGGGGTCGTCCTAGCACAGATACGCAGTATTTT. This codes for CASSLKTGGRPSTDTQYF.

The chain joins TRBV6-5 to TRBJ1-1; D is unclear. V lost 2 bases, J lost 4 bases, and 5 bases lay in between. The CDR3 extends over 12 amino acids. In germline, CDR1 is MNHEY, CDR2 SVGAGI. The CDR3 spells CASSYEATEAFF. CDR3 coding DNA: TGTGCCAGCAGTTACGAGGCCACTGAAGCTTTCTTT.

Only one count was recorded for this clone. The gene calls are TRBV7-2 and TRBJ2-7; D is uncertain. V shed 3 bases and J shed 4 bases, with 7 bases lying between them. The germline V gene has CDR1 SGHTA and CDR2 FQGNSA. This CDR3 is 12 amino acids long. The DNA for the CDR3 is TGTGCCAGCAGCTTGAAAAGGTACGAGCAGTACTTC. Protein: CASSLKRYEQYF.

V usage is TRBV5-6 and J usage is TRBJ2-2, with D possibly matching TRBD1 (5 bases). The germline CDR1 and CDR2 sequences are SGHDT and YYEEEE. Trimming stripped 4 bases from V and 3 bases from J, with 16 bases between. This CDR3 spans 16 amino acids. The CDR3, as DNA: TGTGCCAGCAGCCCGGCCGGACAACCTTACACCGGGGAGCTGTTTTTT. It codes for CASSPAGQPYTGELFF. The full variable domain, in which reference TRBV5-6 and TRBJ2-2 provide the parts outside the CDR3, is DAGVTQSPTHLIKTRGQQVTLRCSPKSGHDTVSWYQQALGQGPQFIFQYYEEEERQRGNFPDRFSGHQFPNYSSELNVNALLLGDSALYLCASSPAGQPYTGELFFGEGSRLTVL.

V is TRBV18 and J is TRBJ1-6; D is undetermined. V lost 3 bases, J lost 6 bases, and 9 bases lay in between. The CDR3 consists of 14 residues. Germline CDR1 KGHSH, CDR2 LQKENI. The CDR3 DNA follows: TGTGCCAGCTCACCTTCGGGCTCTAATTCACCCCTCCACTTT. Its translation: CASSPSGSNSPLHF.

The chain is built from TRBV4-1 and TRBJ1-1; no firm D call. The CDR3 totals 14 residues. The V and J ends lost 3 bases and 1 base respectively, with 9 bases between them. The germline CDR1 and CDR2 sequences are MGHRA and YSYEKL. The CDR3 protein is CASSHREANTEAFF. Here the CDR3 DNA reads TGCGCCAGCAGCCATCGAGAAGCGAACACTGAAGCTTTCTTT.

V and J are TRBV30 and TRBJ2-1; D call uncertain. Deletions cut 5 bases from V and 0 bases from J, with 8 bases between. The CDR3 extends over 13 amino acids. Looked up from germline, CDR1 is GTSNPN and CDR2 is SVGIG (reference sequence). The CDR3 nucleotides are TGTGCCTGGGAAAAGAGCTCCTACAATGAGCAGTTCTTC. Translated: CAWEKSSYNEQFF. The complete variable domain, with remaining parts taken from reference TRBV30 and TRBJ2-1, reads SQTIHQWPATLVQPVGSPLSLECTVEGTSNPNLYWYRQAAGRGLQLLFYSVGIGQISSEVPQNLSASRPQDRQFILSSKKLLLSDSGFYLCAWEKSSYNEQFFGPGTRLTVL.

The chain carries TRBV19 and TRBJ2-7, with no clear D. This CDR3 has 13 amino acids. Trimming left V 4 bases short and J 1 base short, with 8 bases between. CDR1 is LNHDA and CDR2 is SQIVND in the germline V gene (reference sequence). The CDR3 sequence is CASSNRQSYEQYF. The CDR3 DNA reads TGTGCCAGTAGTAATCGACAATCCTACGAGCAGTACTTC.

V and J are TRBV18 and TRBJ2-1; 7 positions agree with TRBD1. From germline, CDR1 is KGHSH and CDR2 LQKENI. After removal of 6 bases from V and 2 bases from J, the junction contained 7 bases not matched to a gene. The CDR3 contains 15 residues. The CDR3 spells CASSPDRVAYNEQFF. In DNA form, the CDR3 reads TGTGCCAGCTCTCCCGACAGGGTTGCCTACAATGAGCAGTTCTTC.

CDR3 region: CASSNHRTWDQPQHF. CDR3 sequence (DNA): TGTGCCAGCAGCAACCATAGAACTTGGGATCAGCCCCAGCATTTT. This chain links TRBV5-8 with TRBJ1-5, with D hard to call. The CDR3 runs 15 residues. The V and J ends lost 4 bases and 5 bases respectively, with 16 bases between them. Germline assignment: CDR1 SGHTS and CDR2 YDEGEE. The full variable domain, rest sourced from reference TRBV5-8 and TRBJ1-5, is EAGVTQSPTHLIKTRGQQATLRCSPISGHTSVYWYQQALGLGLQFLLWYDEGEERNRGNFPPRFSGRQFPNYSSELNVNALELEDSALYLCASSNHRTWDQPQHFGDGTRLSIL.

This clone was picked up a small number of times. V is TRBV7-9 and J is TRBJ1-2; TRBD1 matches 7 bases. The CDR3 is 16 residues long. V lost 5 bases, J lost 1 base, and 10 bases stayed unmatched. Germline V gene lookup returns CDR1 SEHNR and CDR2 FQNEAQ (reference sequence). CDR3 sequence reads: CASSATFNRGNYGYTF. In DNA form, the CDR3 reads TGTGCCAGCAGCGCCACATTTAACAGGGGTAACTATGGCTACACCTTC.

The chain has TRBV2 and TRBJ2-7; TRBD2 aligns across 8 bases. The V segment lost 4 bases and the J segment 6 bases; nucleotides outside the gene matches: 8. Germline V gene lookup returns CDR1 SNHLY and CDR2 FYNNEI. CDR3 size: 14 residues. The CDR3 bases are TGTGCCAGCAGTGTGTTTGCGGGAGGAGGCGAGCAGTACTTC. Translation: CASSVFAGGGEQYF.

CDR3 amino acids: CASSLIDRQPQHF. The CDR3 DNA follows: TGTGCCAGCAGCCTGATAGACCGTCAGCCCCAGCATTTT. The chain combines TRBV5-5 with TRBJ1-5; D uncertain. V shed 4 bases and J shed 6 bases, with 11 bases lying between them. Germline CDR1 reads SGHKS; CDR2 reads YYEKEE (reference sequence). This CDR3 region has 13 residues.